In its sample, the clone carrying this T cell receptor (beta chain) was seen many times. Between the trimmed V and J ends, which lost 3 bases and 6 bases, there was a span of 12 bases. CDR3 length: 13 amino acids. Germline V gives CDR1 LGHDT, CDR2 YNNKEL (reference sequence). This sample is drawn from a study of T cells in Graves' hyperthyroidism and ophthalmopathy. RNA transcripts served as the template for amplifying TCR beta CDR3 regions. First-round RT-PCR targeting the TCR CDR3 was performed with the HTBI primer set. Via MiXCR, TCRdb re-called the multiplex PCR reads, giving one row per CDR3 protein. The sample lists about 500,000 distinct CDR3 sequences, under 20% occurring once. With duration under 3 months, ophthalmopathy was active: Clinical Activity Score at least 3, NOSPECS at least 4. Patients were excluded because of uncontrolled infection, other autoimmune disease, pregnancy or lactation. Orbital computed tomography, thyroid ultrasound, serum thyroxine and TRAb, and clinical symptoms together informed the diagnoses.

The TCR originated in a woman aged 18-29 years with Graves' ophthalmopathy. The rearrangement joins TRBV3-1 to TRBJ2-7; TRBD1 is a possible D gene (7 bases). The specimen was blood. The CDR3 region has the DNA TGTGCCAGCAGCCAGGTCCAGGGGGGCGAGCAGTACTTC. Translating gives CASSQVQGGEQYF.